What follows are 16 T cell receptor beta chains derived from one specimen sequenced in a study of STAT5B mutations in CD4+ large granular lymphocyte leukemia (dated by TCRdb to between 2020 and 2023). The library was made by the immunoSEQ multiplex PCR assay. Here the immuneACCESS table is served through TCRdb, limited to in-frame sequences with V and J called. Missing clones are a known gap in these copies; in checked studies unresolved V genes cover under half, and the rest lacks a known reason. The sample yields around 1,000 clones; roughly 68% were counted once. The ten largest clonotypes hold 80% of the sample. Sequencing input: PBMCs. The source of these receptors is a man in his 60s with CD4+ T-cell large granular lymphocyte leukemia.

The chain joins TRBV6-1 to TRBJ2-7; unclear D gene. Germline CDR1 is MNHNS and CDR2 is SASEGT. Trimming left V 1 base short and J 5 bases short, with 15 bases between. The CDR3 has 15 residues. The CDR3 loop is CASSEELASGNEQYF. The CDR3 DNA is TGTGCCAGCAGTGAAGAGCTGGCATCTGGGAACGAGCAGTACTTC.

CDR3 sequence: CASSDRGNEDEQFF. CDR3 nucleotide sequence: TGTGCCAGTAGCGACAGGGGAAATGAGGATGAGCAGTTCTTC. The chain has TRBV19 and TRBJ2-1, with TRBD1 matching 8 bases. Germline CDR1 and CDR2: LNHDA and SQIVND (reference sequence). V lost 6 bases and J lost 8; bases outside the gene matches: 9. The length of the CDR3 is 14 residues. The full variable domain, its missing parts supplied by reference TRBV19 and TRBJ2-1, is DGGITQSPKYLFRKEGQNVTLSCEQNLNHDAMYWYRQDPGQGLRLIYYSQIVNDFQKGDIAEGYSVSREKKESFPLTVTSAQKNPTAFYLCASSDRGNEDEQFFGPGTRLTVL.

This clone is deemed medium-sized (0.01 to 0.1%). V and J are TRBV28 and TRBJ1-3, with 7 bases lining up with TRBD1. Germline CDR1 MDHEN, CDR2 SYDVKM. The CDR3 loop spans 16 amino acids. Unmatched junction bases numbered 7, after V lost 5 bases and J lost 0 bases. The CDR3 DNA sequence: TGTGCCAGCAGTCCTAGAACAGGGGCCTCTGGAAACACCATATATTTT. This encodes CASSPRTGASGNTIYF. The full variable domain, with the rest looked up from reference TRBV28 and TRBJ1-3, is DVKVTQSSRYLVKRTGEKVFLECVQDMDHENMFWYRQDPGLGLRLIYFSYDVKMKEKGDIPEGYSVSREKKERFSLILESASTNQTSMYLCASSPRTGASGNTIYFGEGSWLTVV.

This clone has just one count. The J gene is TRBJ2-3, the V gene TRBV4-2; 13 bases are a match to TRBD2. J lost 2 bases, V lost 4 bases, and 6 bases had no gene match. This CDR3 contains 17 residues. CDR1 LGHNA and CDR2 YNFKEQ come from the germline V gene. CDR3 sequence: CASSLTSGGAYTDTQYF. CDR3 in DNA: TGTGCCAGCAGCCTCACTAGCGGGGGGGCCTACACAGATACGCAGTATTTT.

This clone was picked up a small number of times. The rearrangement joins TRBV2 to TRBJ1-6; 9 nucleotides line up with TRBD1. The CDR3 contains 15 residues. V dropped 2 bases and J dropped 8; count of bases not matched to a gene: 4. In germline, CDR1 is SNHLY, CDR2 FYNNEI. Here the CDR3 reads CASSEWTGEYSPLHF. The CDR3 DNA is TGTGCCAGCAGTGAATGGACAGGGGAGTATTCACCCCTCCACTTT. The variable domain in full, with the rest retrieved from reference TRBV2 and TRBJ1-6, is EPEVTQTPSHQVTQMGQEVILRCVPISNHLYFYWYRQILGQKVEFLVSFYNNEISEKSEIFDDQFSVERPDGSNFTLKIRSTKLEDSAMYFCASSEWTGEYSPLHFGNGTRLTVT.

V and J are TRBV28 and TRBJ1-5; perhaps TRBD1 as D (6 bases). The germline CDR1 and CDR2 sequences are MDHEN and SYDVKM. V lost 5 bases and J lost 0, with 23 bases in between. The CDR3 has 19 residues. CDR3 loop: CASSHGTQSTLTSNQPQHF. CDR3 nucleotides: TGTGCCAGCAGTCACGGGACACAATCAACCTTAACTAGCAATCAGCCCCAGCATTTT.

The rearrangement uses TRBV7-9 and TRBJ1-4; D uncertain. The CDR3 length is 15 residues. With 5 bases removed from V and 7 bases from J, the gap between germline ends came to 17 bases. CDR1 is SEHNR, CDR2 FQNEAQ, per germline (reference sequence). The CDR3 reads CASSERPGSVEKLFF. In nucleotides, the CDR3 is TGTGCCAGCAGCGAGAGGCCAGGCTCGGTTGAAAAACTGTTTTTT.

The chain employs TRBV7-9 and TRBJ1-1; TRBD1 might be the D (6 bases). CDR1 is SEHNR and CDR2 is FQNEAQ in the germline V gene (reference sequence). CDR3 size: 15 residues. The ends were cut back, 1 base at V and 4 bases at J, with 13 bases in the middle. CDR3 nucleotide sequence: TGTGCCAGCAGCTTAGGTATGCCAGGGGTCACTGAAGCTTTCTTT. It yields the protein CASSLGMPGVTEAFF.

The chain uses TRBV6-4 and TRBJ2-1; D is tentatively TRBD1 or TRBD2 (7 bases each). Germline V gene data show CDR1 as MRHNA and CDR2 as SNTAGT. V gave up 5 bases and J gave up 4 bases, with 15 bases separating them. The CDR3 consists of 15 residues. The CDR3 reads CASSPGGGSYNEQFF. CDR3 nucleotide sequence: TGTGCCAGCAGTCCAGGGGGAGGGTCATACAATGAGCAGTTCTTC.

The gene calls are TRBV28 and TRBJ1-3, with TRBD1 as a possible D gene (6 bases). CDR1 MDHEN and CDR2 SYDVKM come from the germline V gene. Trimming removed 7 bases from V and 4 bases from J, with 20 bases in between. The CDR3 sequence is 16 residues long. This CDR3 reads CASNGQQGRAGNTIYF. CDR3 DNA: TGTGCCAGCAATGGTCAACAGGGCCGGGCGGGAAACACCATATATTTT.

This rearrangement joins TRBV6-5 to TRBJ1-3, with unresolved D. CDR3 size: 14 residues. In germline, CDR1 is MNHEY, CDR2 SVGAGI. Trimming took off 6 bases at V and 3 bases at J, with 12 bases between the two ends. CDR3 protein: CASSLTGYGNTIYF. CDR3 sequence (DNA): TGTGCCAGCAGCTTAACCGGATATGGAAACACCATATATTTT.

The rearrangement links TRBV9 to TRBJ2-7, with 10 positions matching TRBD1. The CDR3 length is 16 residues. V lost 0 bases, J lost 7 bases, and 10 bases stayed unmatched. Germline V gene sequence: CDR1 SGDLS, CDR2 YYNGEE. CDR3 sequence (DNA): TGTGCCAGCAGCGTAGGGGGGACAGGGGCCTTGAGTGAGCAGTACTTC. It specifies CASSVGGTGALSEQYF.

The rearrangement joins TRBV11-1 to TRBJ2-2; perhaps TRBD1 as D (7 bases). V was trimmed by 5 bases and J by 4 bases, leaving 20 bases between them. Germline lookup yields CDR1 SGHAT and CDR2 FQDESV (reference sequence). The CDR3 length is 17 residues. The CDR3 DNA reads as TGTGCCAGCAGCCAAGACGGGGCAGGGGGAGGCACCGGGGAGCTGTTTTTT. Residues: CASSQDGAGGGTGELFF.

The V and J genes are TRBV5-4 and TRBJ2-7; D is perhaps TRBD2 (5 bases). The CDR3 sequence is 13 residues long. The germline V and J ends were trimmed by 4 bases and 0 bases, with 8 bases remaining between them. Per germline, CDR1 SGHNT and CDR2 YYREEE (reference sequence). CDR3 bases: TGTGCCAGCAGCACCGGGATCTCCTACGAGCAGTACTTC. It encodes CASSTGISYEQYF.

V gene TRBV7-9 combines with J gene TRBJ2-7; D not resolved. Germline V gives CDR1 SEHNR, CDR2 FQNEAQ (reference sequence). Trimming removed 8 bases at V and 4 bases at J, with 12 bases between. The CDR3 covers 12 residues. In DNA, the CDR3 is TGTGCCAGCTCGAAGGAGAGTTACGAGCAGTACTTC. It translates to CASSKESYEQYF.

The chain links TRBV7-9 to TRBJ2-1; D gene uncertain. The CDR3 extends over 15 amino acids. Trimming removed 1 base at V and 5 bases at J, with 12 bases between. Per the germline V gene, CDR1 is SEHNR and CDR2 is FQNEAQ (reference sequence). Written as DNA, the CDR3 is TGTGCCAGCAGCTTAGAAGTAGGCTACAACAATGAGCAGTTCTTC. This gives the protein CASSLEVGYNNEQFF.